What follows describes a single T cell receptor (beta chain). The PCR made use of 60 Vbeta and 13 Jbeta primers. Profiled with immunoSEQ multiplex PCR; TCRdb holds only in-frame clones, not every one. This table has 95,000 to 100,000 clones, more than 75% appearing once. This sample was included in a study of cytomegalovirus exposure and HLA in healthy donors. CDR1 is PRHDT and CDR2 is FYEKMQ in the germline V gene (reference sequence). V shed 5 bases, J shed 8 bases, and the junction held 7 bases outside the gene matches. This CDR3 spans 13 amino acids. This clonotype originated in an older woman in good health and CMV-seronegative. Sequenced input: PBMCs. The chain has TRBV13 and TRBJ1-1, with 8 bases matching TRBD1. In DNA form, the CDR3 reads TGTGCCAGCAGCACGTGGACAGGGACCGAAGCTTTCTTT. Translation gives CASSTWTGTEAFF.